This is a list of T cell receptor beta chains from one sample in a study of cytomegalovirus exposure and HLA in healthy donors. Assay used: immunoSEQ multiplex PCR; TCRdb lists only in-frame clones, some missing. The table shows 65,000 to 90,000 clones, with around nine tenths occurring only once. The specimen was PBMCs. The receptors were gathered from a young woman in good health and CMV-seropositive. The CDR3 runs from the conserved cysteine through the conserved F or W. A D gene is named only where the DNA matches it firmly. Size values are once, few and many counts, or a class for expanded clones, and some rows have none.

j_gene: TRBJ2-1
abundance: .
v_gene: TRBV27
d_gene: .
CDR3aa: CASSLDGRSYNEQFF
CDR3nt: TGTGCCAGCAGTTTAGATGGCAGATCCTACAATGAGCAGTTCTTC

j_gene: TRBJ2-7
abundance: .
v_gene: TRBV29-1
d_gene: TRBD2
CDR3aa: CSVEVLSGGSYEQYF
CDR3nt: TGCAGCGTTGAAGTGCTGTCCGGGGGGAGCTACGAGCAGTACTTC

j_gene: TRBJ2-3
abundance: .
v_gene: TRBV30
d_gene: TRBD2
CDR3aa: CAFTTGTSTMWDTQYF
CDR3nt: TGTGCCTTTACAACCGGGACTAGCACTATGTGGGATACGCAGTATTTT

j_gene: TRBJ2-1
abundance: .
v_gene: TRBV28
d_gene: .
CDR3aa: CASSRGQSNNEQFF
CDR3nt: TGTGCCAGCAGTCGAGGACAGTCAAACAATGAGCAGTTCTTC

j_gene: TRBJ1-1
abundance: .
v_gene: TRBV9
d_gene: .
CDR3aa: CASSVESRNTEAFF
CDR3nt: TGTGCCAGCAGCGTAGAATCGAGGAACACTGAAGCTTTCTTT

j_gene: TRBJ2-1
abundance: .
v_gene: TRBV7-9
d_gene: TRBD1
CDR3aa: CASSLKGPRGSYNEQFF
CDR3nt: TGTGCCAGCAGCTTAAAGGGACCCAGGGGGTCCTACAATGAGCAGTTCTTC

j_gene: TRBJ1-4
abundance: .
v_gene: TRBV27
d_gene: TRBD1
CDR3aa: CASTIWKGGAVRPEKLFF
CDR3nt: TGTGCCAGCACCATTTGGAAAGGGGGCGCGGTTCGCCCAGAAAAACTGTTTTTT

j_gene: TRBJ2-7
abundance: .
v_gene: TRBV4-1
d_gene: TRBD1
CDR3aa: CASSQATGSYEQYF
CDR3nt: TGCGCCAGCAGCCAAGCGACAGGGTCGTACGAGCAGTACTTC

j_gene: TRBJ1-3
abundance: .
v_gene: TRBV18
d_gene: .
CDR3aa: CASSPHDRLAGNTIYF
CDR3nt: TGTGCCAGCTCACCCCACGACAGGCTCGCTGGAAACACCATATATTTT

j_gene: TRBJ2-1
abundance: .
v_gene: TRBV10-3
d_gene: TRBD2
CDR3aa: CAISEREGTSGGPLYNEQFF
CDR3nt: TGTGCCATCAGTGAGAGAGAGGGGACTAGCGGGGGACCTCTTTACAATGAGCAGTTCTTC

j_gene: TRBJ2-2
abundance: .
v_gene: TRBV19
d_gene: .
CDR3aa: CASSMWAGNTGELFF
CDR3nt: TGTGCCAGTAGTATGTGGGCAGGTAACACCGGGGAGCTGTTTTTT

j_gene: TRBJ2-7
abundance: few
v_gene: TRBV7-2
d_gene: TRBD2
CDR3aa: CASSFLAGAEQYF
CDR3nt: TGTGCCAGCAGCTTCCTAGCGGGAGCCGAGCAGTACTTC

j_gene: TRBJ1-2
abundance: .
v_gene: TRBV6-5
d_gene: .
CDR3aa: CASSYTNTANYGYTF
CDR3nt: TGTGCCAGCAGTTACACCAACACAGCTAACTATGGCTACACCTTC

j_gene: TRBJ2-7
abundance: .
v_gene: TRBV6-5
d_gene: .
CDR3aa: CASSAGGPYEQYF
CDR3nt: TGTGCCAGCAGCGCCGGGGGGCCGTACGAGCAGTACTTC

j_gene: TRBJ2-1
abundance: .
v_gene: TRBV25-1
d_gene: TRBD2
CDR3aa: CAVLKTTSRSYNEQFF
CDR3nt: TGTGCCGTACTAAAAACGACTAGCCGCTCCTACAATGAGCAGTTCTTC

j_gene: TRBJ1-4
abundance: .
v_gene: TRBV29-1
d_gene: .
CDR3aa: CSVEGASDEKLFF
CDR3nt: TGCAGCGTGGAAGGGGCTTCTGATGAAAAACTGTTTTTT

j_gene: TRBJ1-6
abundance: .
v_gene: TRBV10-2
d_gene: .
CDR3aa: CASSGQEVSPLHF
CDR3nt: TGCGCCAGCAGTGGGCAGGAGGTTTCACCCCTCCACTTT

j_gene: TRBJ2-2
abundance: .
v_gene: TRBV5-1
d_gene: TRBD1
CDR3aa: CASSLVTGVGSNTGELFF
CDR3nt: TGCGCCAGCAGCTTGGTTACAGGGGTGGGCTCCAACACCGGGGAGCTGTTTTTT

j_gene: TRBJ1-1
abundance: .
v_gene: TRBV7-8
d_gene: TRBD1
CDR3aa: CASSLADRASTEAFF
CDR3nt: TGTGCCAGCAGCTTAGCGGACAGGGCGAGCACTGAAGCTTTCTTT

j_gene: TRBJ2-3
abundance: .
v_gene: TRBV30
d_gene: .
CDR3aa: CAWGVGRGSTDTQYF
CDR3nt: TGTGCCTGGGGGGTGGGCAGGGGAAGCACAGATACGCAGTATTTT

j_gene: TRBJ2-7
abundance: .
v_gene: TRBV21-1
d_gene: .
CDR3aa: CASSKGAVGGDEQYF
CDR3nt: TGTGCCAGCAGCAAAGGCGCGGTAGGGGGAGACGAGCAGTACTTC